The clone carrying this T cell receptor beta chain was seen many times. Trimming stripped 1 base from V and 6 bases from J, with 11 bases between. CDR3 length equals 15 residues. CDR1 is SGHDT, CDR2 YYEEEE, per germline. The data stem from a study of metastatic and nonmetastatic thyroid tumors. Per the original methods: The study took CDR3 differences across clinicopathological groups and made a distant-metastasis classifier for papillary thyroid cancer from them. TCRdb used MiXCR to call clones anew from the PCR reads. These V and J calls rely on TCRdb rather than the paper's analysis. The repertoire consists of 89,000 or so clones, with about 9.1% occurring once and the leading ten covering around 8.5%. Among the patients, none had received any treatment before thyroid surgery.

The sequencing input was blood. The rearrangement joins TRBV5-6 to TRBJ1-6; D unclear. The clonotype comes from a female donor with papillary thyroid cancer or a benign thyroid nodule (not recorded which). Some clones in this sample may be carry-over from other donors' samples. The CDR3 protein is CASSLQAASNSPLHF. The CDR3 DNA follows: TGTGCCAGCAGCTTGCAGGCAGCCTCTAATTCACCCCTCCACTTT. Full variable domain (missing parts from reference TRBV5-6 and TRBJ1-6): DAGVTQSPTHLIKTRGQQVTLRCSPKSGHDTVSWYQQALGQGPQFIFQYYEEEERQRGNFPDRFSGHQFPNYSSELNVNALLLGDSALYLCASSLQAASNSPLHFGNGTRLTVT.